The source of this T cell receptor (beta chain) is a study of T cells after yellow fever vaccination. The study's findings and limits: The secondary response peaked faster, at day 5 versus 15, but was weaker. Abundant clonotypes from the bulk population could have been carried over as contaminants into FACS-sorted repertoires. Booster sampling recovered most clones from primary vaccination (less than 97% CD4, approximately 88% CD8).

This clonotype was observed at least ten times. Its antigen is not identified. TCR cDNA was made by 5'RACE template switching, adding a universal primer site and UMIs. TCRdb itself ran the 5' RACE reads through MiXCR, one entry per CDR3 protein. In the table there are fewer than 450,000 distinct CDR3 sequences, roughly 4% of which are singletons. The germline V and J ends were trimmed by 1 base and 5 bases, with 12 bases remaining between them. Germline V lookup: CDR1 SGHRS, CDR2 YFSETQ. The CDR3 is made up of 14 amino acids. The receptor was isolated from a man aged 18 to 30 who received the YFV17D yellow fever vaccine. The chain joins TRBV5-1 to TRBJ2-5, with no clear D. The sample here was PBMCs, taken 5 days after the yellow fever booster vaccination. CDR3 nucleotide sequence: TGCGCCAGCAGCTTGATGGACCCCCGGGAGACCCAGTACTTC. Protein sequence: CASSLMDPRETQYF.